One sample yielded the 3 T cell receptor beta chains listed below, sequenced in a study of T cell responses to AZD1222 COVID-19 vaccine listed by TCRdb under 2021. The sample's time point label is to be understood as: about 28 days (+/-7) after the second vaccine dose. Library creation used the immunoSEQ multiplex PCR assay. What TCRdb holds here is the immuneACCESS table cut down to in-frame rearrangements. Part of the clones is not present; checked against another copy, under half of the missing clones reflect an unresolved V gene, and the others are unexplained. This sample has 57,000 or so clones in its table, and about 81% of those were observed once. The top ten hold around 28% of the sample. Sequencing was performed on peripheral blood, taken 28 days after the second AZD1222 dose. The receptors were sampled from an adult who received the AZD1222 COVID-19 vaccine.

The chain joins TRBV27 to TRBJ1-2; 8 bases match TRBD1. Germline V gene data show CDR1 as MNHEY and CDR2 as SMNVEV (reference sequence). The trim removed 0 bases at V and 5 bases at J, leaving 5 bases unmatched. This CDR3 has 15 residues. The CDR3 protein is CASSLSQTGGYGYTF. The CDR3, as DNA: TGTGCCAGCAGTTTATCACAAACAGGGGGTTATGGCTACACCTTC.

In this sample, this clone turned up a few times. This sequence joins TRBV4-2 and TRBJ2-5; 11 bases fit TRBD2. The CDR3 has 16 amino acids. Losses at the gene ends were 1 base for V and 3 bases for J; bases not matched to a gene: 4. Germline assignment: CDR1 LGHNA and CDR2 YNFKEQ. The DNA of the CDR3 is TGTGCCAGCAGCCAAGGCCTACTAGCGGGAGAAGAGACCCAGTACTTC. This codes for CASSQGLLAGEETQYF.

This chain uses TRBV25-1 with TRBJ2-7; the D is unclear. Looked up from germline, CDR1 is MGHDK and CDR2 is SYGVNS. The CDR3 loop spans 11 amino acids. Trimming pared 4 bases from V and 7 bases from J, leaving 8 bases between. Here the CDR3 DNA reads TGTGCCAGCAGTGGGTTCGGAGAGCAGTACTTC. Translating it yields CASSGFGEQYF.